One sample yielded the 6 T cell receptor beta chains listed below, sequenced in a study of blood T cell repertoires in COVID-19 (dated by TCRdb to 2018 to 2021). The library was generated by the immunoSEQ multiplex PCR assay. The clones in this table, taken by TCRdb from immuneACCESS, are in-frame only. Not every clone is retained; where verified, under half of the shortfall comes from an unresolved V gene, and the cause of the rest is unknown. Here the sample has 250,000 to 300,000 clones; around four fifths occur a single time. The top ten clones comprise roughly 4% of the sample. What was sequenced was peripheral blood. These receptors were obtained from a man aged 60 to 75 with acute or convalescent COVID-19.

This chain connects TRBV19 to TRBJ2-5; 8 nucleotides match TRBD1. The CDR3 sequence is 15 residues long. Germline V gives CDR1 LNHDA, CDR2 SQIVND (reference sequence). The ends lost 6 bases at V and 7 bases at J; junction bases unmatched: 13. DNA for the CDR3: TGTGCCAGTAGCCTGAACAGGGGGATGGGGACGACCCAGTACTTC. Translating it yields CASSLNRGMGTTQYF.

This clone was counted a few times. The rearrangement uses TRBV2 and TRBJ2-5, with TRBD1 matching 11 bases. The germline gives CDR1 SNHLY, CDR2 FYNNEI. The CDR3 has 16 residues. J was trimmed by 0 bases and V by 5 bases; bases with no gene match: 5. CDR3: CASSLRDRGYQETQYF. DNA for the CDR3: TGTGCCAGCAGTCTCCGGGACAGGGGGTACCAAGAGACCCAGTACTTC.

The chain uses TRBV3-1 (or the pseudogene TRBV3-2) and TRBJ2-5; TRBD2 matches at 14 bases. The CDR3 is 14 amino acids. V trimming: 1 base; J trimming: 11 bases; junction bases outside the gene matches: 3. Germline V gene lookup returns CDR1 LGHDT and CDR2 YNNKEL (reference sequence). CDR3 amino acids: CASSQGLAGGRQYF. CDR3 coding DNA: TGTGCCAGCAGCCAAGGACTAGCGGGGGGGCGGCAGTACTTC.

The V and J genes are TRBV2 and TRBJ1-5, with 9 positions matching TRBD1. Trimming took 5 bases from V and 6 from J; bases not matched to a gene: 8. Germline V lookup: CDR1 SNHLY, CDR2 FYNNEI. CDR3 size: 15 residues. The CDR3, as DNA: TGTGCCAGCAGTAAACCCGGACAGGGGACTCAGCCCCAGCATTTT. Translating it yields CASSKPGQGTQPQHF.

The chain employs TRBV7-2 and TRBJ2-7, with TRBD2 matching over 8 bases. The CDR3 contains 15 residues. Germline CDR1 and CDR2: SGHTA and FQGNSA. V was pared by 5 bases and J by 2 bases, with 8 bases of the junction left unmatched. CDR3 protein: CASSEELAATYEQYF. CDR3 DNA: TGTGCCAGCAGCGAAGAACTAGCGGCAACCTACGAGCAGTACTTC. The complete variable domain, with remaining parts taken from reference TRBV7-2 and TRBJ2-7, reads GAGVSQSPSNKVTEKGKDVELRCDPISGHTALYWYRQSLGQGLEFLIYFQGNSAPDKSGLPSDRFSAERTGGSVSTLTIQRTQQEDSAVYLCASSEELAATYEQYFGPGTRLTVT.

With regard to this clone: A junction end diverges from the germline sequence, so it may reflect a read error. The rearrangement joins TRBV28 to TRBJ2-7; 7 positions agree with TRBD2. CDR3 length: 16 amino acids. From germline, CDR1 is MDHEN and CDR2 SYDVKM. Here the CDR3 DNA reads TGTGTCAGCATCCCCCTCCGCGGGGGTGGGTTCTACGAGCAGTACTTC. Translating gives CVSIPLRGGGFYEQYF.